Following are 24 T cell receptor beta chains from one sample sequenced in a study of identifying expanded T cells in peripheral blood. The repertoire was sequenced with immunoSEQ multiplex PCR; TCRdb's copy has only in-frame clones and lacks some. The data hold about 130,000 clones, with 70% to 90% observed a single time. The sequenced sample consisted of blood. These receptor sequences come from a person between 18 and 70 years old in good health.

This chain uses TRBV30 with TRBJ2-2, with D hard to call. The V end lost 3 bases, the J end lost 3 bases, and 11 bases lay between the germline ends. The CDR3 covers 14 residues. Germline V gene sequence: CDR1 GTSNPN, CDR2 SVGIG (reference sequence). This CDR3 reads CAWRILAHTGELFF. The CDR3, as DNA: TGTGCCTGGAGAATATTAGCTCACACCGGGGAGCTGTTTTTT.

The genes are TRBV6-1 and TRBJ2-5; D is possibly TRBD1 (6 bases). Germline CDR1 reads MNHNS; CDR2 reads SASEGT. Trimming removed 6 bases at V and 2 bases at J, with 10 bases between. CDR3 length: 13 amino acids. CDR3 amino acids: CASRGAIQETQYF. CDR3 DNA sequence: TGTGCCAGCAGGGGGGCGATTCAAGAGACCCAGTACTTC.

This clone was seen a few times. This rearrangement joins TRBV7-6 to TRBJ2-1; TRBD2 aligns across 11 bases. V dropped 5 bases and J dropped 1; count of bases not matched to a gene: 4. The CDR3 is made up of 16 amino acids. CDR1 SGHVS and CDR2 FNYEAQ come from the germline V gene. The CDR3 protein is CASSVTSGASYNEQFF. In DNA form, the CDR3 reads TGTGCCAGCAGCGTGACTAGCGGGGCTTCCTACAATGAGCAGTTCTTC.

The chain is built from TRBV7-2 and TRBJ2-7; maybe TRBD1 (6 bases). This CDR3 has 13 residues. CDR1 SGHTA and CDR2 FQGNSA come from the germline V gene. With 5 bases removed from V and 2 bases from J, the gap between germline ends came to 10 bases. The CDR3 region is CASSPTGTYEQYF. CDR3 DNA: TGTGCCAGCAGCCCAACAGGGACCTACGAGCAGTACTTC.

The CDR3 region has the DNA TGTGCCAGCAGTCGTCCGGGACAGCGACCCTACGAGCAGTACTTC. As protein: CASSRPGQRPYEQYF. The J gene is TRBJ2-7, the V gene TRBV27, with 7 bases that match TRBD1. The CDR3 contains 15 residues. With 5 bases clipped from V and 2 bases from J, the junction kept 9 bases outside the gene matches. Germline CDR1 MNHEY, CDR2 SMNVEV (reference sequence).

This sequence joins TRBV2 and TRBJ1-1; no clear D. Germline CDR1 is SNHLY and CDR2 is FYNNEI. V shed 10 bases and J shed 5 bases, with 17 bases lying between them. The CDR3 length is 13 residues. The CDR3 sequence is CATRLDEITEAFF. The CDR3 nucleotides are TGTGCCACCCGCTTGGATGAGATTACTGAAGCTTTCTTT. The full variable domain, with the rest looked up from reference TRBV2 and TRBJ1-1, is EPEVTQTPSHQVTQMGQEVILRCVPISNHLYFYWYRQILGQKVEFLVSFYNNEISEKSEIFDDQFSVERPDGSNFTLKIRSTKLEDSAMYFCATRLDEITEAFFGQGTRLTVV.

The chain uses TRBV18 and TRBJ1-4; a weak D match, TRBD1 (5 bases). CDR1 KGHSH and CDR2 LQKENI come from the germline V gene. This CDR3 contains 15 residues. Deletions cut 6 bases from V and 0 bases from J, with 11 bases between. The CDR3, as DNA: TGTGCCAGCTCTCTCGGGACGGCAACTAATGAAAAACTGTTTTTT. Encoded protein: CASSLGTATNEKLFF.

This chain uses TRBV5-4 with TRBJ2-7, with TRBD2 as a possible D gene (5 bases). Germline values: CDR1 SGHNT, CDR2 YYREEE (reference sequence). Trimming stripped 0 bases from V and 6 bases from J, with 10 bases between. This CDR3 is 13 amino acids long. CDR3 nucleotide sequence: TGTGCCAGCAGCTTGGACTCCGGGGTCGAGCAGTACTTC. The encoded protein is CASSLDSGVEQYF. Looking up the rest from reference TRBV5-4 and TRBJ2-7 gives the full variable domain: ETGVTQSPTHLIKTRGQQVTLRCSSQSGHNTVSWYQQALGQGPQFIFQYYREEENGRGNFPPRFSGLQFPNYSSELNVNALELDDSALYLCASSLDSGVEQYFGPGTRLTVT.

The chain recombines TRBV7-8 with TRBJ1-1, with 7 bases lining up with TRBD1. CDR1 and CDR2 from the germline V gene are SGHVS and FQNEAQ. The CDR3 contains 15 residues. The J segment lost 5 bases and the V segment lost 2 bases, leaving 8 bases of the junction unmatched. The CDR3 spells CASSLYGRGRTEAFF. In DNA, the CDR3 is TGTGCCAGCAGCTTATATGGCAGGGGGAGGACTGAAGCTTTCTTT.

The CDR3 DNA sequence: TGTGCCAGTAGTCCCCGCCCCGGCGGGGGCTATGGCTACACCTTC. Amino acid sequence: CASSPRPGGGYGYTF. The chain carries TRBV19 and TRBJ1-2; weak D call: TRBD1 (5 bases). Trimming stripped 5 bases from V and 4 bases from J, with 17 bases between. The CDR3 consists of 15 residues. CDR1 is LNHDA and CDR2 is SQIVND in the germline V gene (reference sequence).

The rearrangement joins TRBV10-1 to TRBJ2-1; D may match TRBD1 or TRBD2 (5 bases each). The V end lost 3 bases, the J end lost 1 base, and 13 bases lay between the germline ends. This CDR3 is built from 16 residues. Looked up from germline, CDR1 is WNHNN and CDR2 is SYGVQD (reference sequence). CDR3 loop: CASSDGQGGSYNEQFF. DNA of the CDR3: TGCGCCAGCAGTGACGGGCAGGGCGGGTCCTACAATGAGCAGTTCTTC.

The rearrangement joins TRBV5-1 to TRBJ1-5; TRBD1 matches 10 bases. The CDR3 is 17 residues long. Unmatched junction bases numbered 7, after V lost 4 bases and J lost 0 bases. CDR1 and CDR2 (germline): SGHRS, YFSETQ. The CDR3 spells CASSKAGTGVSNQPQHF. As DNA, the CDR3 is TGCGCCAGCAGCAAAGCCGGGACAGGGGTTAGCAATCAGCCCCAGCATTTT.

The V call is TRBV2, the J call TRBJ2-7; 7 bases are shared with TRBD1. Trimming cost V 7 bases and J 0 bases; bases outside gene matches: 9. CDR1 SNHLY and CDR2 FYNNEI come from the germline V gene. The CDR3 runs 15 residues. CDR3 DNA: TGTGCCAGCAACCAACCGGGACAGACCTCCTACGAGCAGTACTTC. This sequence encodes CASNQPGQTSYEQYF.

The chain has TRBV7-2 and TRBJ1-3, with 7 bases fitting TRBD1. Looked up from germline, CDR1 is SGHTA and CDR2 is FQGNSA. V shed 5 bases and J 6 bases; nucleotides not matched to a gene: 13. The CDR3 is made up of 16 amino acids. The CDR3 sequence: CASSILRTDRTNTIYF. The CDR3 coding sequence is TGTGCCAGCAGCATTCTCAGAACGGACAGGACAAACACCATATATTTT.

The CDR3 coding sequence is TGTGCCAGCAGTTCTCTGGGTCAGCCCCAGCATTTT. Protein sequence: CASSSLGQPQHF. The rearrangement joins TRBV28 to TRBJ1-5; D uncertain. Trimming left V 4 bases short and J 6 bases short, with 7 bases between. This CDR3 has 12 residues. Germline V gene lookup returns CDR1 MDHEN and CDR2 SYDVKM.

The chain joins TRBV5-1 to TRBJ1-3, with D perhaps matching TRBD1 (5 bases). Trimming pared 4 bases from V and 0 bases from J, leaving 17 bases between. This CDR3 contains 17 residues. Germline-derived CDR1 and CDR2 are SGHRS and YFSETQ. Written as DNA, the CDR3 is TGCGCCAGCAGCATCCGGGACGGAGTAAGCTCTGGAAACACCATATATTTT. Translated: CASSIRDGVSSGNTIYF.

This clone was seen only once. The chain links TRBV29-1 to TRBJ2-7, with 12 bases aligning to TRBD2. The junction had 5 bases not matched to a gene; V was cut back by 4 bases and J by 7 bases. The CDR3 runs to 13 residues. Germline CDR1 reads SQVTM; CDR2 reads ANQGSEA. The CDR3 region has the DNA TGCAGCGTTGTGAGACTAGCGGGAGTTGAGCAGTACTTC. It specifies CSVVRLAGVEQYF.

The chain links TRBV6-1 to TRBJ2-7; D unclear. Germline V gives CDR1 MNHNS, CDR2 SASEGT. This CDR3 comprises 11 residues. V lost 5 bases and J lost 2, with 4 bases in between. CDR3 residues: CASSRTYEQYF. Written as DNA, the CDR3 is TGTGCCAGCAGTCGCACCTACGAGCAGTACTTC.

CDR3 amino acids: CASSSAGGRVNTEAFF. As DNA, the CDR3 is TGTGCCAGCAGCTCCGCGGGGGGCAGGGTGAACACTGAAGCTTTCTTT. The chain joins TRBV7-9 to TRBJ1-1, with D maybe TRBD1 (6 bases). CDR1 is SEHNR and CDR2 is FQNEAQ in the germline V gene (reference sequence). V shed 4 bases and J shed 0 bases, with 15 bases lying between them. This CDR3 contains 16 residues. Full variable domain (rest looked up from reference TRBV7-9 and TRBJ1-1): DTGVSQNPRHKITKRGQNVTFRCDPISEHNRLYWYRQTLGQGPEFLTYFQNEAQLEKSRLLSDRFSAERPKGSFSTLEIQRTEQGDSAMYLCASSSAGGRVNTEAFFGQGTRLTVV.

The chain joins TRBV5-1 to TRBJ2-1; D gene unclear. The germline CDR1 and CDR2 sequences are SGHRS and YFSETQ. V was pared by 0 bases and J by 8 bases, with 12 bases between. The CDR3 has 14 amino acids. CDR3 residues: CASSLAGPYDEQFF. The CDR3 DNA is TGCGCCAGCAGCTTGGCGGGCCCTTACGATGAGCAGTTCTTC. The full variable domain, its missing parts supplied by reference TRBV5-1 and TRBJ2-1, is KAGVTQTPRYLIKTRGQQVTLSCSPISGHRSVSWYQQTPGQGLQFLFEYFSETQRNKGNFPGRFSGRQFSNSRSEMNVSTLELGDSALYLCASSLAGPYDEQFFGPGTRLTVL.

This clone was detected only once. The J gene is TRBJ2-7, the V gene TRBV30; 10 nucleotides align to TRBD1. Trimming at V came to 1 base and at J to 2 bases, leaving 2 bases not matched to a gene. The length of the CDR3 is 14 residues. Per the germline V gene, CDR1 is GTSNPN and CDR2 is SVGIG (reference sequence). In nucleotides, the CDR3 is TGTGCCTGGAGTGGGACAGGGGGACCCTACGAGCAGTACTTC. This gives the protein CAWSGTGGPYEQYF.

The CDR3, as DNA: TGTGCCAGCAGTGAAGTTCGGCCAGCCGGATGGAAACGGCCCCAGCATTTT. Protein product: CASSEVRPAGWKRPQHF. The chain combines TRBV2 with TRBJ1-5; no clear D gene. The CDR3 is 17 amino acids. Germline V gene sequence: CDR1 SNHLY, CDR2 FYNNEI. Trimming left V 1 base short and J 9 bases short, with 22 bases between. The complete variable domain, with remaining parts taken from reference TRBV2 and TRBJ1-5, reads EPEVTQTPSHQVTQMGQEVILRCVPISNHLYFYWYRQILGQKVEFLVSFYNNEISEKSEIFDDQFSVERPDGSNFTLKIRSTKLEDSAMYFCASSEVRPAGWKRPQHFGDGTRLSIL.

CDR3 DNA: TGCGCCAGCAGCCGGGGGCCGTCGGCTAGCGGGGGACCAGAGACCCAGTACTTC. It encodes CASSRGPSASGGPETQYF. The chain employs TRBV5-1 and TRBJ2-5; TRBD2 matches at 10 bases. V lost 4 bases to trimming and J lost 4 bases; unmatched junction nucleotides: 16. The CDR3 is 18 amino acids. Per germline, CDR1 SGHRS and CDR2 YFSETQ. Filled out from reference TRBV5-1 and TRBJ2-5, the complete variable domain reads KAGVTQTPRYLIKTRGQQVTLSCSPISGHRSVSWYQQTPGQGLQFLFEYFSETQRNKGNFPGRFSGRQFSNSRSEMNVSTLELGDSALYLCASSRGPSASGGPETQYFGPGTRLLVL.

The CDR3 here is CASSQGVGDTEAFF. For the CDR3, the DNA is TGTGCCAGCTCACAAGGGGTAGGGGACACTGAAGCTTTCTTT. The V and J genes are TRBV18 and TRBJ1-1; D might be TRBD1 (5 bases). The V gene's germline CDR1 is KGHSH and CDR2 LQKENI. This CDR3 comprises 14 residues. The germline V and J ends were trimmed by 4 bases and 3 bases, with 12 bases remaining between them.